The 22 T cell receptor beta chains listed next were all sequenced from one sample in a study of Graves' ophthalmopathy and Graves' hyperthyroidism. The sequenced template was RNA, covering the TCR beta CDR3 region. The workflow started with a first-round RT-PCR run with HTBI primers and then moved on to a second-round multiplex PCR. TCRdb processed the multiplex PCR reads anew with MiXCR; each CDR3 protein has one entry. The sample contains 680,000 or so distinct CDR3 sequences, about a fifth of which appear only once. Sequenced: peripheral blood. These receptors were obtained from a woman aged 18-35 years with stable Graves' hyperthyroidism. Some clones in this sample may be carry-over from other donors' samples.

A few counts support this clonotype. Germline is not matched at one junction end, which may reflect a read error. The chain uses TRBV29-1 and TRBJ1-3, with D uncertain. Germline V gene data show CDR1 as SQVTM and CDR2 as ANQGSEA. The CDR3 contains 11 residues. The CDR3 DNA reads TGCAGCGTTGAGTGGGGAAACGCCATATATTTT. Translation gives CSVEWGNAIYF. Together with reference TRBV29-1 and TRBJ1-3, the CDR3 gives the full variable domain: SAVISQKPSRDICQRGTSLTIQCQVDSQVTMMFWYRQQPGQSLTLIATANQGSEATYESGFVIDKFPISRPNLTFSTLTVSNMSPEDSSIYLCSVEWGNAIYFGEGSWLTVV.

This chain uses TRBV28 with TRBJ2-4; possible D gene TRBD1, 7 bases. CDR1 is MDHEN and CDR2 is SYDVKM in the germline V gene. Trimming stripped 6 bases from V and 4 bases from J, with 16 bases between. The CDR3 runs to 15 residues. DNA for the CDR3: TGTGCCAGCAGCTTGGGAGGACAGGAAAAAAACATTCAGTACTTC. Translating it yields CASSLGGQEKNIQYF.

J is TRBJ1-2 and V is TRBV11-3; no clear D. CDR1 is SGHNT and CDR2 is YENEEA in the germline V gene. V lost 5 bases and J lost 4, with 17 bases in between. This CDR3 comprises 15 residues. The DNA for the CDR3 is TGTGCCAGCAGCCCCGGGCCCATCTCCGTCTATGGCTACACCTTC. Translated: CASSPGPISVYGYTF.

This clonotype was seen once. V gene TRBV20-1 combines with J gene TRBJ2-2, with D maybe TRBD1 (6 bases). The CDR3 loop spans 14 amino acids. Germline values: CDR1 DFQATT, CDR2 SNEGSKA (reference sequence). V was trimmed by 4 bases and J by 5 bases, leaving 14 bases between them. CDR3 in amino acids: CSATGARETGELFF. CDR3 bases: TGCAGTGCTACAGGGGCGAGGGAAACCGGGGAGCTGTTTTTT.

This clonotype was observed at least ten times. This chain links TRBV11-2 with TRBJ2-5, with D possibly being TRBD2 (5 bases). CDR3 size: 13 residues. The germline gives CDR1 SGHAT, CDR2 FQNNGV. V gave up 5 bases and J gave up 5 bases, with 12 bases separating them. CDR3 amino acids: CASSRGSMETQYF. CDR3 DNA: TGTGCCAGCAGCCGGGGTAGCATGGAGACCCAGTACTTC.

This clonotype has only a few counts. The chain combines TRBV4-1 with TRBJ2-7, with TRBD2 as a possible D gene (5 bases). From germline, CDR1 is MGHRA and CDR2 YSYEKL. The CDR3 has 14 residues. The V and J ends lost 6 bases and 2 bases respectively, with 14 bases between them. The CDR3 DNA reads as TGCGCCAGCAGTACGGGGAGCGGACCCTACGAGCAGTACTTC. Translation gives CASSTGSGPYEQYF.

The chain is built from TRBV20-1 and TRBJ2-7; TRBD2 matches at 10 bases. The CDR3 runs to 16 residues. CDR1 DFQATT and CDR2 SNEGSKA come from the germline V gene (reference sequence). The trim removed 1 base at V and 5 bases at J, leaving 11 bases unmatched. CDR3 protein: CSARVTLASGSDEQYF. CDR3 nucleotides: TGCAGTGCTAGAGTAACGTTGGCTAGCGGGAGCGACGAGCAGTACTTC.

The CDR3 loop reads CASSWDHPNTGELFF. In DNA, the CDR3 is TGTGCCAGCAGCTGGGACCATCCGAACACCGGGGAGCTGTTTTTT. The chain links TRBV7-2 to TRBJ2-2, with D possibly being TRBD1 or TRBD2 (5 bases each). The CDR3 is 15 amino acids. Germline loops: CDR1 SGHTA, CDR2 FQGNSA. Trimming removed 4 bases at V and 0 bases at J, with 9 bases between.

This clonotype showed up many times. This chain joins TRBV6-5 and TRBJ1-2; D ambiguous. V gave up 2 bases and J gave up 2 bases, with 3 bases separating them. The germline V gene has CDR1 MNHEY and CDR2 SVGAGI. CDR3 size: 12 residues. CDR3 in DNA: TGTGCCAGCAGTTACAGGAACTATGGCTACACCTTC. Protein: CASSYRNYGYTF.

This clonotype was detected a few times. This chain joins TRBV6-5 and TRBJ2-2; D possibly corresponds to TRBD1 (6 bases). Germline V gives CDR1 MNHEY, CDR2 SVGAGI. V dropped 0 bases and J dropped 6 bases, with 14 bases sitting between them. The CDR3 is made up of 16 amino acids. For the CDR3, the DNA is TGTGCCAGCAGTTACTCGTTGTCAGGGACATCCGGGGAGCTGTTTTTT. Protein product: CASSYSLSGTSGELFF.

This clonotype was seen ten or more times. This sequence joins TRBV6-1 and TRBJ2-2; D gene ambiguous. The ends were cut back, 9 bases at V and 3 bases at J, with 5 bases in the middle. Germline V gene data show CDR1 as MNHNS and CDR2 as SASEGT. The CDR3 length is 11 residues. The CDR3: CASGYTGELFF. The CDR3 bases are TGTGCCAGTGGGTACACCGGGGAGCTGTTTTTT.

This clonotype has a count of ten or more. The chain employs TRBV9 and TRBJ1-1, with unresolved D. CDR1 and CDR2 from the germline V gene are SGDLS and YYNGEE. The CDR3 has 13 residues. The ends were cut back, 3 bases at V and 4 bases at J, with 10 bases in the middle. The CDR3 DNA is TGTGCCAGCAGCGGTGAAGTTTCCACTGAAGCTTTCTTT. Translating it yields CASSGEVSTEAFF.

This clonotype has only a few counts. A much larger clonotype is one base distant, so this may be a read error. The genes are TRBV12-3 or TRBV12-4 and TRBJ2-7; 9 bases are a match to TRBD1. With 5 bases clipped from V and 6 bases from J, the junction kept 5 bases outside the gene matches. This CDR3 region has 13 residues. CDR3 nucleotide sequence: TGTGCCAGCAGTACCGGGACAGGGCTCGAGCAGTACTTC. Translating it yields CASSTGTGLEQYF.

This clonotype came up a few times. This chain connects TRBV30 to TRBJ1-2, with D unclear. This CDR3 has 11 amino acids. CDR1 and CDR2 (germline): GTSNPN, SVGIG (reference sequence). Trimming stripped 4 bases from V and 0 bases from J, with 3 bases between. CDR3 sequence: CAWTPNYGYTF. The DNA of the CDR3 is TGTGCCTGGACTCCTAACTATGGCTACACCTTC.

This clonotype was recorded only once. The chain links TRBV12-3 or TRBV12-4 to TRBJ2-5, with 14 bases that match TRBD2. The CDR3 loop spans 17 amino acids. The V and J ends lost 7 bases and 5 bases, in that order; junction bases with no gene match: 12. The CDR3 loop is CASTDGTSGGHWETQYF. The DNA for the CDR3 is TGTGCCAGCACCGACGGGACTAGCGGGGGCCACTGGGAGACCCAGTACTTC.

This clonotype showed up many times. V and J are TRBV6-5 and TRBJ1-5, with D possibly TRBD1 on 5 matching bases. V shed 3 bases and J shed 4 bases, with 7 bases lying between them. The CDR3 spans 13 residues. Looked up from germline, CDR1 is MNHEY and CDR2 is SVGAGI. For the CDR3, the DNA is TGTGCCAGCAGTTATGCAGGGAATCAGCCCCAGCATTTT. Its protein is CASSYAGNQPQHF.

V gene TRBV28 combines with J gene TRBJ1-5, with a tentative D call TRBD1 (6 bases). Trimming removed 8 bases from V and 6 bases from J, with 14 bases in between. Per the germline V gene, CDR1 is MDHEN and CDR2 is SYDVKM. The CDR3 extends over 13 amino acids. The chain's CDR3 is CASRRGLTQPQHF. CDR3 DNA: TGTGCCAGCCGGCGGGGGCTGACTCAGCCCCAGCATTTT.

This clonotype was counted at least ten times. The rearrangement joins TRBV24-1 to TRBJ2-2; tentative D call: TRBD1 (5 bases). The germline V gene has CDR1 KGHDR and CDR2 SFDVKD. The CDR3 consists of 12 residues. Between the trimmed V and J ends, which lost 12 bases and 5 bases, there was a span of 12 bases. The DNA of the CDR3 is TGTGCCTCCAACAGGTTTACCGGGGAGCTGTTTTTT. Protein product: CASNRFTGELFF.

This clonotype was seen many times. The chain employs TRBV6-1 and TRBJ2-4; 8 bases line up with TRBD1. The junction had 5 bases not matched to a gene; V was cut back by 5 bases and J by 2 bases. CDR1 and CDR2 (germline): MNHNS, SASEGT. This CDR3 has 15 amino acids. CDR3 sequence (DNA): TGTGCCAGCAGTAGGACAGGGATTCCCAAAAACATTCAGTACTTC. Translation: CASSRTGIPKNIQYF.

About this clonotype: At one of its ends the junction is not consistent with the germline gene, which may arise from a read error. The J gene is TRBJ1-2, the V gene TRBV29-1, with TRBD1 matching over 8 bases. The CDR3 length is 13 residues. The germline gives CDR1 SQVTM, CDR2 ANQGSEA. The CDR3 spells CSVQGDNGYGHTF. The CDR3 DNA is TGCAGCGTACAGGGGGACAATGGCTATGGCCACACCTTC.

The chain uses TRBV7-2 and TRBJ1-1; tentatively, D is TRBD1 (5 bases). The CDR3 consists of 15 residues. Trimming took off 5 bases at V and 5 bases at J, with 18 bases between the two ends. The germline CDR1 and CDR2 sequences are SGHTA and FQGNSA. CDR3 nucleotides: TGTGCCAGCAGCACCGGGACCCCTCTGGGGACTGAAGCTTTCTTT. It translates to CASSTGTPLGTEAFF.

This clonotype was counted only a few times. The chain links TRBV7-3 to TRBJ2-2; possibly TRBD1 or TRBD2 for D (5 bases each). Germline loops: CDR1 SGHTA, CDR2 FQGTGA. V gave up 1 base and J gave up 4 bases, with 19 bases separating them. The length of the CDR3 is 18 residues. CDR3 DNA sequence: TGTGCCAGCAGCTTAAATCCGTACGGGACCCCCTTCACCGGGGAGCTGTTTTTT. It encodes CASSLNPYGTPFTGELFF.